The clone carrying this T cell receptor beta chain was counted at least ten times. No antigen is known for it. It was the library that attached unique molecular identifiers to individual cDNA molecules. Via MiXCR, TCRdb re-called the RACE reads, giving one row per CDR3 protein. This sample has 49,000 or so distinct CDR3 sequences, with approximately 4.8% found just once. These data are taken from a study of human T cells and chemical hapten exposure. Background on the study: Small pooled library volume differences mainly caused per-sample TCR yield variation.

Time point noted: healthy volunteer bleed at 2 weeks. Total RNA came from unfractionated whole blood. The study's findings and limits: TCRs whose frequency exceeded 1 in 1000 remained the same following DPC sensitization.

This CDR3 has 16 residues. Trimming stripped 3 bases from V and 4 bases from J, with 17 bases between. Germline values: CDR1 LGHDT, CDR2 YNNKEL (reference sequence). The chain recombines TRBV3-1 with TRBJ2-3; D not resolved. The clonotype comes from a human donor in good health. Some clones in this sample may be carry-over from other donors' samples. The sequenced sample consisted of whole blood. The CDR3 bases are TGTGCCAGCAGCCATCGACTCCCGGAACCCCCAGATACGCAGTATTTT. Its protein is CASSHRLPEPPDTQYF.